Shown below are 16 T cell receptor beta chains from a single sample sequenced in a study of tumor-infiltrating lymphocytes in localized non-small cell lung cancer (dated by TCRdb to the early 2020s). The library was made by the immunoSEQ multiplex PCR assay. TCRdb re-hosts the immuneACCESS table, in-frame sequences only. Its copies lack some clones; in the studies checked, an unresolved V gene accounts for under half of them, and the cause for the rest is not known. This sample gives about 9,200 clones in total; 81% of them show up just once. The top ten hold more than 8% of the sample. The sample consisted of uninvolved lung tissue not adjacent to the tumor. Receptors originate from a human donor with non-small cell lung cancer.

The genes are TRBV4-2 and TRBJ1-5, with 7 nucleotides matching TRBD1. Germline CDR1 reads LGHNA; CDR2 reads YNFKEQ. The CDR3 is 16 residues long. Trimming cost V 2 bases and J 4 bases; bases outside gene matches: 8. CDR3 nucleotides: TGTGCCAGCAGCCAAAGCGCGGGACAGTCTAATCAGCCCCAGCATTTT. Amino acids: CASSQSAGQSNQPQHF.

The gene calls are TRBV5-1 and TRBJ2-2, with D maybe TRBD1 (6 bases). Germline V CDR1 and CDR2: SGHRS, YFSETQ. V lost 0 bases and J 0 bases, leaving 12 bases between the germline ends. The CDR3 loop spans 17 amino acids. The CDR3 nucleotides are TGCGCCAGCAGCTTGGCCAATGAGGGGGCGAACACCGGGGAGCTGTTTTTT. This codes for CASSLANEGANTGELFF.

This clone was found once. The chain is built from TRBV5-6 and TRBJ1-4; D is ambiguous. This CDR3 region has 14 residues. The V gene lost 7 bases and the J gene lost 7 bases, with 17 bases spanning the gap. Germline V gene data show CDR1 as SGHDT and CDR2 as YYEEEE. CDR3 sequence: CASESWGFGEKLFF. CDR3 coding DNA: TGTGCCAGCGAGTCTTGGGGTTTCGGTGAAAAACTGTTTTTT.

The chain links TRBV7-9 to TRBJ1-2; weak D call: TRBD1 (6 bases). This CDR3 region has 16 residues. Germline V gene sequence: CDR1 SEHNR, CDR2 FQNEAQ (reference sequence). Between the trimmed V and J ends, which lost 2 bases and 2 bases, there was a span of 15 bases. CDR3: CASSLTDSERNYGYTF. DNA for the CDR3: TGTGCCAGCAGCTTAACGGACAGCGAGCGAAACTATGGCTACACCTTC. Variable domain in full (rest from reference TRBV7-9 and TRBJ1-2): DTGVSQNPRHKITKRGQNVTFRCDPISEHNRLYWYRQTLGQGPEFLTYFQNEAQLEKSRLLSDRFSAERPKGSFSTLEIQRTEQGDSAMYLCASSLTDSERNYGYTFGSGTRLTVV.

The chain couples TRBV7-3 to TRBJ2-7; 13 bases are shared with TRBD2. The length of the CDR3 is 15 residues. Germline CDR1 and CDR2: SGHTA and FQGTGA. V lost 5 bases and J lost 7; bases outside the gene matches: 8. The DNA of the CDR3 is TGTGCCAGCAGCGTGGGACTAGCGGGAAATGAAGAGCAGTACTTC. It translates to CASSVGLAGNEEQYF.

The rearrangement uses TRBV4-1 and TRBJ2-7, with 10 bases lining up with TRBD2. Losses at the gene ends were 3 bases for V and 4 bases for J; bases not matched to a gene: 3. In germline, CDR1 is MGHRA, CDR2 YSYEKL. This CDR3 comprises 14 residues. Written as DNA, the CDR3 is TGCGCCAGCAGCCACCAGCGGGAGGGATACGAGCAGTACTTC. The encoded protein is CASSHQREGYEQYF.

The chain combines TRBV7-8 with TRBJ2-5, with no clear D. Germline assignment: CDR1 SGHVS and CDR2 FQNEAQ. Between the trimmed V and J ends, which lost 1 base and 3 bases, there was a span of 18 bases. There are 17 residues in the CDR3. The CDR3 sequence is CASSLGLGRAVKETQYF. The CDR3 bases are TGTGCCAGCAGCTTAGGCCTTGGCCGGGCGGTGAAAGAGACCCAGTACTTC.

The CDR3 protein is CASSYGGAEAFF. The DNA for the CDR3 is TGTGCCAGCAGTTATGGAGGCGCTGAAGCTTTCTTT. The gene calls are TRBV6-6 and TRBJ1-1, with no clear D. Trimming took 3 bases from V and 6 from J, leaving 8 bases between them. Germline V gene data show CDR1 as MNHNY and CDR2 as SVGAGI (reference sequence). The CDR3 consists of 12 residues.

This rearrangement joins TRBV4-1 to TRBJ1-1; D unresolved. The V and J ends lost 0 bases and 7 bases respectively, with 15 bases between them. The CDR3 totals 15 residues. Germline assignment: CDR1 MGHRA and CDR2 YSYEKL. The CDR3 loop reads CASSQDPIARSEAFF. The DNA for the CDR3 is TGCGCCAGCAGCCAAGATCCCATAGCACGCAGTGAAGCTTTCTTT.

V is TRBV19 and J is TRBJ2-7; D is uncertain. The CDR3 totals 14 residues. Per germline, CDR1 LNHDA and CDR2 SQIVND (reference sequence). Deletions cut 2 bases from V and 2 bases from J, with 10 bases between. The CDR3 DNA sequence: TGTGCCAGTAGTATAATTGGATCCACCTACGAGCAGTACTTC. This encodes CASSIIGSTYEQYF.

V usage is TRBV14 and J usage is TRBJ2-5; tentatively, D is TRBD2 (6 bases). V lost 2 bases to trimming and J lost 0 bases, with 13 bases between them. The germline V gene has CDR1 SGHDN and CDR2 FVKESK. CDR3 length: 16 amino acids. CDR3 in amino acids: CASSQRIGDYQETQYF. For the CDR3, the DNA is TGTGCCAGCAGCCAAAGAATTGGGGACTACCAAGAGACCCAGTACTTC.

The V call is TRBV27, the J call TRBJ2-7; 9 bases agree with TRBD2. Germline-derived CDR1 and CDR2 are MNHEY and SMNVEV (reference sequence). There are 16 residues in the CDR3. Trimming removed 5 bases from V and 5 bases from J; junction bases left unmatched: 13. Here the CDR3 reads CASSHPPGTSNDEQYF. CDR3 coding DNA: TGTGCCAGCAGTCACCCCCCCGGGACTAGCAACGACGAGCAGTACTTC.

This chain links TRBV9 with TRBJ1-6, with D unresolved. V shed 4 bases and J shed 10 bases, with 15 bases lying between them. This CDR3 is built from 14 residues. Germline CDR1 is SGDLS and CDR2 is YYNGEE. This CDR3 is CASSRMGSGSPLHF. CDR3 nucleotides: TGTGCCAGCAGCCGGATGGGGAGTGGGTCACCCCTCCACTTT.

This rearrangement joins TRBV7-9 to TRBJ1-3; tentatively, D is TRBD1 (6 bases). This CDR3 spans 13 amino acids. Germline values: CDR1 SEHNR, CDR2 FQNEAQ (reference sequence). V was cut by 4 bases and J by 8 bases, with 12 bases left in between. The CDR3 DNA sequence: TGTGCCAGCAGCTGGACAGAAGGAGACACCATATATTTT. Protein sequence: CASSWTEGDTIYF.

The V call is TRBV7-3, the J call TRBJ2-3; weak D call: TRBD2 (7 bases). Germline loops: CDR1 SGHTA, CDR2 FQGTGA. V lost 0 bases, J lost 2 bases, and 15 bases lay in between. The CDR3 is 17 residues long. The CDR3 DNA reads TGTGCCAGCAGCTTAACGGGGAGGGGGGAGCCCACAGATACGCAGTATTTT. It translates to CASSLTGRGEPTDTQYF.

The rearrangement links TRBV30 to TRBJ2-1; 9 bases map to TRBD2. Unmatched junction bases numbered 3, after V lost 0 bases and J lost 3 bases. CDR3 length: 15 residues. The germline V gene encodes CDR1 GTSNPN and CDR2 SVGIG (reference sequence). The CDR3 loop is CAWSVLAGRYNEQFF. DNA of the CDR3: TGTGCCTGGAGTGTACTAGCGGGCCGCTACAATGAGCAGTTCTTC.